A selection of T cell receptor beta chains follows, all from one sample in a study of siplizumab effects on memory and regulatory T cells. Repertoires were generated with immunoSEQ multiplex PCR, while TCRdb's copy carries only in-frame clones and drops some. The sample contains 1,000 to 1,300 clones, more than 60% of which appear only once. Sequencing was done on a sample of TEMRA CD8+ T cells sorted from blood. The receptors were sampled from a human donor in good health. The CDR3 runs from the conserved cysteine through the conserved F or W. D genes are given only for firm matches. Clone size appears in some rows only: once, few, many, or a class for an expanded clone.

cdr3_nt	cdr3_aa	j_call	clone_size	d_call	v_call
TGTGCCAGCAGCCGCGATGGGGACTCCTACTACGAGCAGTACTTC	CASSRDGDSYYEQYF	TRBJ2-7	medium-sized	.	TRBV4-2
TGTGCCAGCAGCTGGACCGGCGGCACTGAAGCTTTCTTT	CASSWTGGTEAFF	TRBJ1-1	.	.	TRBV27
TGTGCCAGCAGTTACGATCGTTCTGAGCAGTTCTTC	CASSYDRSEQFF	TRBJ2-1	.	.	TRBV6-6
TGTGCCAGCATTAGGGGCCAGAACTATGGCTACACCTTC	CASIRGQNYGYTF	TRBJ1-2	.	.	TRBV6-5
TGTGCCAGCAGCTTAAACAGGATCGGAGCGGGGGCGGGCTCAGATACGCAGTATTTT	CASSLNRIGAGAGSDTQYF	TRBJ2-3	.	TRBD2	TRBV7-9
TGTGCCAGCAGCTCACAGGGGGCTTCCTACAATGAGCAGTTCTTC	CASSSQGASYNEQFF	TRBJ2-1	.	TRBD1	TRBV7-2
TGTGCCAGCAGTCCGGGACAGTCCCTCCCAACCTCCTACGAGCAGTACTTC	CASSPGQSLPTSYEQYF	TRBJ2-7	.	TRBD1	TRBV28
TGTGCCAGCAGTTTAGCCGGAGGGGAGACCCAGTACTTC	CASSLAGGETQYF	TRBJ2-5	.	.	TRBV27
TGTGCCAGCAGCCCCCTTAGCGGGGGGTTCTACGAGCAGTACTTC	CASSPLSGGFYEQYF	TRBJ2-7	.	TRBD2	TRBV6-8
TGTGCCAGCAGTCTCCCGGACAGGGTCCACGAGCAGTACTTC	CASSLPDRVHEQYF	TRBJ2-7	.	TRBD1	TRBV6-1
TGTGCCAGCAGTTCAGTCGGAACGCAGTATTTT	CASSSVGTQYF	TRBJ2-3	once	.	TRBV28
TGTGCCAGCAGCGATCGAGGACAGGGGAGCGGGGAGCAGTACTTC	CASSDRGQGSGEQYF	TRBJ2-7	.	TRBD1	TRBV5-8
TGTGCCAGCAGTGGACGGGACGGTTACAATGAGCAGTTCTTC	CASSGRDGYNEQFF	TRBJ2-1	.	.	TRBV28
TGTGCCAGCAGCCCGGGACAGGCTGGCGAGCAGTACTTC	CASSPGQAGEQYF	TRBJ2-7	.	TRBD1	TRBV5-4
TGTGCCACGAGGACCGAGACCTACGAGCAGTACTTC	CATRTETYEQYF	TRBJ2-7	.	.	TRBV15
TGTGCCAGCAGTTCCACGGGACGGGGAAACTATGGCTACACCTTC	CASSSTGRGNYGYTF	TRBJ1-2	.	.	TRBV6-4
TGTGCCACCAGCAGAGACCAGGGATCTGGAAACACCATATATTTT	CATSRDQGSGNTIYF	TRBJ1-3	.	.	TRBV15
TGTGCCAGCAGCGGGGGAGCTGGGGCCAACGTCCTGACTTTC	CASSGGAGANVLTF	TRBJ2-6	.	.	TRBV13
TGTGCCAGCAGCGAACTAGCGGCCGCCTACAATGAGCAGTTCTTC	CASSELAAAYNEQFF	TRBJ2-1	.	TRBD2	TRBV7-3
TGTGCCAGCAGTGATGAACGGGGGACGGGGGAGCAGTTCTTC	CASSDERGTGEQFF	TRBJ2-1	.	.	TRBV6-4
TGCGCCAGCAGATTGGAAGACTACTATGGCTACACCTTC	CASRLEDYYGYTF	TRBJ1-2	medium-sized	.	TRBV10-2
TGTGCCAGCTCACCACCCGGGGGGTACGGGGCCAACGTCCTGACTTTC	CASSPPGGYGANVLTF	TRBJ2-6	.	TRBD2	TRBV18
TGCGCCAGCAGCCAGGGATATAACTATGGCTACACCTTC	CASSQGYNYGYTF	TRBJ1-2	.	.	TRBV4-3
TGTGCCAGCAGCCAAGATCTCGGGGGTTTCAATGGCTACACCTTC	CASSQDLGGFNGYTF	TRBJ1-2	large	.	TRBV4-2
TGTGCTAGTGGTTTGGTATCAGTATACAATGAGCAGTTCTTC	CASGLVSVYNEQFF	TRBJ2-1	.	.	TRBV12-5
TGTGCCAGCAGCCCTGGGGTCCTCTATGGCTACACCTTC	CASSPGVLYGYTF	TRBJ1-2	.	.	TRBV7-6
TGCAGTGCTATGACAGGGGTGGGCTACACCTTC	CSAMTGVGYTF	TRBJ1-2	.	TRBD1	TRBV20-1